This TCR beta chain was sequenced in a study of spatial heterogeneity in lung cancer. Time point defined: sample taken at primary tumor resection. The input material, whole RNA from tumor, nontumor lung or frozen PBMC, was sequenced unsorted. Every TCR cDNA molecule bore a unique molecular identifier. Each CDR3 protein gets one entry after TCRdb re-called the 5' RACE reads with MiXCR. The sample holds 43,000 or so distinct CDR3 sequences, approximately 6.9% seen once. This clonotype occurred many times. This CDR3 is built from 15 residues. V was shortened by 2 bases and J by 0 bases, with 10 bases between the two germline ends. Per germline, CDR1 SGHTA and CDR2 FQGNSA.

The sample was PBMCs, taken at surgery. This sequence originates from a female donor with early-stage non-small cell lung cancer. The genes are TRBV7-2 and TRBJ1-1; D not resolved. The CDR3 region has the DNA TGTGCCAGCAGCTTAAGGTCGTACATGAACACTGAAGCTTTCTTT. Its translation is CASSLRSYMNTEAFF.